This T cell receptor (beta chain) was documented in a study of beta chain features in type 1 diabetes. Study-wide context: Healthy donors and patients showed comparable age, gender and cell yields. The study's findings and limits: People with Type 1 diabetes carried modestly yet significantly shorter TCRB CDR3s in all four CD4+ subsets. It was not settled here whether HLA type affects TCRB rearrangement. Patients with type 1 diabetes showed fewer VDJ junction insertions and more deletions.

Note on this clone: Antigen specificity is unknown.

Sequencing targeted expressed TCRB transcripts, as all isolated RNA had been reverse transcribed. A few million reads were obtained on average from naive, central memory and regulatory T cell samples. The repertoire was sequenced with immunoSEQ multiplex PCR; TCRdb's copy has only in-frame clones and lacks some. The sample includes about 45,000 clones, approximately 72% of them seen just once. The sequencing sample was made of Tregs from blood. This TCR was sampled from a woman aged 18-35 years with type 1 diabetes.

CDR3 DNA: TGTGCCAGCAGCTTATGGCTCAGCTCTGGAAACACCATATATTTT. Protein: CASSLWLSSGNTIYF. V and J are TRBV7-2 and TRBJ1-3; no clear D gene. CDR3 length: 15 residues. Trimming removed 2 bases from V and 0 bases from J, with 8 bases in between. Germline values: CDR1 SGHTA, CDR2 FQGNSA.